One sample yielded the 27 T cell receptor beta chains listed below, sequenced in a study of cytomegalovirus exposure and HLA in healthy donors. PCR involved 60 Vbeta and 13 Jbeta primers. Data came from immunoSEQ multiplex PCR; TCRdb stores just in-frame clones and leaves some out. This repertoire shows around 130,000 clones, approximately 78% found once; its top ten account for 1.5% to 2%. The source material was PBMCs. These receptors all stem from a man in his forties in good health and CMV-seronegative.

The chain employs TRBV7-2 and TRBJ2-5, with TRBD1 identical over 7 bases. J gave up 10 bases and V 0 bases, and 5 bases lay outside the gene matches. Germline CDR1 and CDR2: SGHTA and FQGNSA. The CDR3 covers 13 residues. In DNA form, the CDR3 reads TGTGCCAGCAGCTTAGCGGACAGGACACGCCAGTACTTC. Amino acids: CASSLADRTRQYF.

This clone was observed a single time. The chain couples TRBV30 to TRBJ2-5, with TRBD1 as a possible D gene (5 bases). This CDR3 spans 12 amino acids. Germline V gene lookup returns CDR1 GTSNPN and CDR2 SVGIG (reference sequence). Trimming removed 4 bases at V and 5 bases at J, with 11 bases between. CDR3 region: CAWNRLEETQYF. In DNA form, the CDR3 reads TGTGCCTGGAACAGGTTGGAGGAGACCCAGTACTTC. The full variable domain, completed using reference TRBV30 and TRBJ2-5, is SQTIHQWPATLVQPVGSPLSLECTVEGTSNPNLYWYRQAAGRGLQLLFYSVGIGQISSEVPQNLSASRPQDRQFILSSKKLLLSDSGFYLCAWNRLEETQYFGPGTRLLVL.

CDR3 amino acids: CASSYGEGYTF. CDR3 bases: TGTGCCAGCAGTTACGGAGAGGGCTACACCTTC. The chain combines TRBV6-1 with TRBJ1-2; D is ambiguous. The V end lost 5 bases, the J end lost 8 bases, and 9 bases lay between the germline ends. The germline gives CDR1 MNHNS, CDR2 SASEGT. This CDR3 has 11 residues.

The V call is TRBV10-3, the J call TRBJ2-3; TRBD2 aligns across 15 bases. Germline-derived CDR1 and CDR2 are ENHRY and SYGVKD. The CDR3 runs 13 residues. The V and J ends lost 8 bases and 6 bases, in that order; junction bases with no gene match: 0. The CDR3 DNA reads TGTGCCATCGGGACTAGCGGGAGGGATACGCAGTATTTT. Its translation is CAIGTSGRDTQYF.

This clone was seen only once. The chain links TRBV7-2 to TRBJ1-1; D remains ambiguous. The CDR3 sequence is 13 residues long. Germline V lookup: CDR1 SGHTA, CDR2 FQGNSA. V shed 5 bases and J shed 1 base, with 8 bases lying between them. The CDR3 coding sequence is TGTGCCAGCAGCCAGTCAAGGAACACTGAAGCTTTCTTT. This encodes CASSQSRNTEAFF.

The gene calls are TRBV5-1 and TRBJ1-6; 9 bases match TRBD1. The germline V gene has CDR1 SGHRS and CDR2 YFSETQ. The CDR3 extends over 16 amino acids. The V segment lost 0 bases and the J segment 10 bases; nucleotides outside the gene matches: 8. This CDR3 is CASSLERGQGPSPLHF. The CDR3 DNA is TGCGCCAGCAGCTTGGAGCGGGGACAGGGCCCCTCACCCCTCCACTTT.

In this sample, this clone turned up a few times. The genes are TRBV7-2 and TRBJ2-1; 9 nucleotides align to TRBD1. The CDR3 is 17 residues long. Germline CDR1 and CDR2: SGHTA and FQGNSA. The V and J ends lost 3 bases and 4 bases, in that order; junction bases with no gene match: 10. Here the CDR3 reads CASSFSHPGQGYNEQFF. Here the CDR3 DNA reads TGTGCCAGCAGCTTTTCCCATCCGGGACAGGGATACAATGAGCAGTTCTTC.

This clone turned up a few times. The rearrangement links TRBV30 to TRBJ2-1; 12 bases fit TRBD2. After removal of 0 bases from V and 3 bases from J, the junction contained 3 bases not matched to a gene. Germline CDR1 and CDR2: GTSNPN and SVGIG (reference sequence). This CDR3 comprises 16 residues. CDR3 region: CAWSVPSGGVYNEQFF. DNA of the CDR3: TGTGCCTGGAGTGTACCTAGCGGGGGGGTCTACAATGAGCAGTTCTTC. The full variable domain, completed using reference TRBV30 and TRBJ2-1, is SQTIHQWPATLVQPVGSPLSLECTVEGTSNPNLYWYRQAAGRGLQLLFYSVGIGQISSEVPQNLSASRPQDRQFILSSKKLLLSDSGFYLCAWSVPSGGVYNEQFFGPGTRLTVL.

The chain recombines TRBV6-1 with TRBJ2-3; 10 nucleotides align to TRBD2. The CDR3 extends over 14 amino acids. The V segment lost 7 bases and the J segment 4 bases; nucleotides outside the gene matches: 5. Germline V gene lookup returns CDR1 MNHNS and CDR2 SASEGT. CDR3 coding DNA: TGTGCCAGCACCCAGCGGGGGGGGGCAGATACGCAGTATTTT. Its protein is CASTQRGGADTQYF.

The V gene is TRBV28, the J gene TRBJ2-2, with TRBD2 identical over 10 bases. Unmatched junction bases numbered 7, after V lost 6 bases and J lost 6 bases. Germline loops: CDR1 MDHEN, CDR2 SYDVKM. The CDR3 sequence is 15 residues long. In DNA, the CDR3 is TGTGCCAGCAGGGTCTCTAGCGGGAGCTCCGGGGAGCTGTTTTTT. Protein product: CASRVSSGSSGELFF.

The gene calls are TRBV7-2 and TRBJ2-7; D possibly corresponds to TRBD2 (6 bases). This CDR3 contains 14 residues. CDR1 and CDR2 from the germline V gene are SGHTA and FQGNSA. V lost 5 bases to trimming and J lost 0 bases, with 11 bases between them. The CDR3 sequence: CASSQMTSSYEQYF. The CDR3 DNA reads TGTGCCAGCAGCCAAATGACTAGCTCCTACGAGCAGTACTTC.

V is TRBV30 and J is TRBJ2-5; 11 bases align to TRBD1. The J call is uncertain, as TRBJ2-7 better fits the DNA end. Germline values: CDR1 GTSNPN, CDR2 SVGIG (reference sequence). The CDR3 is 15 amino acids. CDR3 sequence (DNA): TGTGCCTGGATGGGGATGGGACAGGGGGCCTACGAGCAGTACTTC. Its protein is CAWMGMGQGAYEQYF.

The chain has TRBV5-1 and TRBJ2-5; TRBD1 agrees at 10 bases. The V gene's germline CDR1 is SGHRS and CDR2 YFSETQ. After removal of 4 bases from V and 5 bases from J, the junction contained 11 bases not matched to a gene. The CDR3 has 16 amino acids. In DNA form, the CDR3 reads TGCGCCAGCAGCGGACAGACAGGGGGCGCGTTGGAGACCCAGTACTTC. As protein: CASSGQTGGALETQYF.

The chain uses TRBV5-1 and TRBJ2-2, with D possibly TRBD2 on 5 matching bases. The CDR3 is 18 residues long. CDR1 and CDR2 (germline): SGHRS, YFSETQ. V lost 0 bases and J 0 bases, leaving 15 bases between the germline ends. The CDR3 DNA sequence: TGCGCCAGCAGCTTGGAGGGCGCATCCGGGGCGAACACCGGGGAGCTGTTTTTT. Encoded protein: CASSLEGASGANTGELFF.

This clone was seen once. The chain carries TRBV28 and TRBJ1-1; TRBD1 is a possible D gene (6 bases). Germline V gives CDR1 MDHEN, CDR2 SYDVKM. Trimming took off 6 bases at V and 2 bases at J, with 19 bases between the two ends. The CDR3 is made up of 16 amino acids. The CDR3 nucleotides read TGTGCCAGCAGCCCGGGATTCGGGACATATAACACTGAAGCTTTCTTT. It yields the protein CASSPGFGTYNTEAFF.

CDR3 residues: CASSAKQGRVDTIYF. DNA of the CDR3: TGTGCCAGCAGCGCCAAACAGGGAAGAGTGGACACCATATATTTT. J is TRBJ1-3 and V is TRBV9, with D possibly TRBD1 on 6 matching bases. CDR3 length equals 15 residues. Germline-derived CDR1 and CDR2 are SGDLS and YYNGEE. The germline V and J ends were trimmed by 3 bases and 8 bases, with 18 bases remaining between them.

By its share, this clone is medium-sized. At one end the junction does not follow the germline gene, possibly because of a read error. V is TRBV11-2 and J is TRBJ2-6; D is ambiguous. Germline CDR1 is SGHAT and CDR2 is FQNNGV. The CDR3 is 13 residues long. The CDR3 here is CATSLSGANVLTF. CDR3 sequence (DNA): TGTGCCACCAGCCTCTCTGGGGCCAACGTCCTGACTTTC.

The V call is TRBV28, the J call TRBJ2-7; 7 bases are a match to TRBD1. Trimming cost V 8 bases and J 3 bases; bases outside gene matches: 10. The germline gives CDR1 MDHEN, CDR2 SYDVKM. The CDR3 runs 14 residues. The CDR3 protein is CASETGAKIYEQYF. The CDR3 DNA reads TGTGCCAGCGAAACAGGGGCTAAAATCTACGAGCAGTACTTC.

V gene TRBV4-3 combines with J gene TRBJ1-2; D is possibly TRBD1 (5 bases). This CDR3 spans 15 amino acids. Trimming shortened V by 4 bases and J by 4 bases, and 16 bases separated the two germline ends. Germline CDR1 LGHNA, CDR2 YSLEER. The CDR3 sequence: CASSPGTGGPYGYTF. CDR3 DNA sequence: TGCGCCAGCAGCCCTGGGACTGGGGGTCCCTATGGCTACACCTTC.

V usage is TRBV5-4 and J usage is TRBJ2-3; 10 positions agree with TRBD2. The CDR3 contains 14 residues. Germline V lookup: CDR1 SGHNT, CDR2 YYREEE (reference sequence). Losses at the gene ends were 8 bases for V and 4 bases for J; bases not matched to a gene: 7. The DNA for the CDR3 is TGTGCCAGTCACAGCGGGGGGGCGGCAGATACGCAGTATTTT. Translated, it gives CASHSGGAADTQYF.

This chain joins TRBV28 and TRBJ1-2; D gene uncertain. From germline, CDR1 is MDHEN and CDR2 SYDVKM. With 3 bases removed from V and 3 bases from J, the gap between germline ends came to 11 bases. This CDR3 contains 14 residues. DNA for the CDR3: TGTGCCAGCAGTTTGGAGCAGAAGGACTATGGCTACACCTTC. It specifies CASSLEQKDYGYTF.

The rearrangement uses TRBV15 and TRBJ2-7; 7 positions match TRBD1. Germline V gene data show CDR1 as LNHNV and CDR2 as YYDKDF (reference sequence). V lost 0 bases to trimming and J lost 2 bases; unmatched junction nucleotides: 4. This CDR3 region has 15 residues. The CDR3 coding sequence is TGTGCCACCAGCAGAGATCCCCAGGGGGCCTACGAGCAGTACTTC. Its translation: CATSRDPQGAYEQYF.

The rearrangement uses TRBV29-1 and TRBJ1-1, with TRBD1 matching 7 bases. V shed 5 bases, J shed 2 bases, and the junction held 5 bases outside the gene matches. The CDR3 runs to 13 residues. CDR1 and CDR2 from the germline V gene are SQVTM and ANQGSEA. The CDR3 loop reads CSVSDRVNTEAFF. The DNA of the CDR3 is TGCAGCGTTAGCGACAGGGTCAACACTGAAGCTTTCTTT.

As concerns this clone: At one boundary the junction diverges from the germline segment, which might be a read error. The rearrangement uses TRBV6-5 and TRBJ2-6, with D possibly matching TRBD1 (5 bases). Looked up from germline, CDR1 is MNHEY and CDR2 is SVGAGI. The CDR3 runs 16 residues. CDR3 loop: CASSYEQPSGANGLTF. The CDR3 bases are TGTGCCAGCAGTTATGAGCAACCCTCTGGGGCCAACGGCCTGACTTTC.

With regard to this clone: At one boundary the junction diverges from the germline segment, which might be a read error. The chain is built from TRBV6-5 and TRBJ2-6, with D maybe TRBD1 (5 bases). There are 16 residues in the CDR3. Per the germline V gene, CDR1 is MNHEY and CDR2 is SVGAGI. CDR3 in amino acids: CASSYIEPSGANGLTF. In nucleotides, the CDR3 is TGTGCCAGCAGTTACATTGAGCCCTCTGGGGCCAACGGCCTGACTTTC.

This clone was seen just once. The chain is built from TRBV7-2 and TRBJ1-1, with D unclear. Per the germline V gene, CDR1 is SGHTA and CDR2 is FQGNSA. V was pared by 0 bases and J by 0 bases, with 5 bases between. The CDR3 sequence is 14 residues long. CDR3 nucleotide sequence: TGTGCCAGCAGCTTAGCCGTCGTGAACACTGAAGCTTTCTTT. Amino acids: CASSLAVVNTEAFF.

The chain combines TRBV15 with TRBJ2-3, with D tentatively TRBD1 (5 bases). The CDR3 runs to 15 residues. The V end lost 6 bases, the J end lost 2 bases, and 15 bases lay between the germline ends. From germline, CDR1 is LNHNV and CDR2 YYDKDF (reference sequence). DNA of the CDR3: TGTGCCACCAGTCTTCAAAGGGGTAACACAGATACGCAGTATTTT. This codes for CATSLQRGNTDTQYF.